Below are 10 T cell receptor beta chains sequenced from a single sample in a study of control samples from healthy donors and cancer patients. The table came from immunoSEQ multiplex PCR; TCRdb's copy has only in-frame clones and leaves some out. Of about 140,000 clones listed, 85% to 90% are singletons. The source material was blood. These receptors all come from a man younger than 35 in good health.

This chain connects TRBV29-1 to TRBJ2-6; D is tentatively TRBD1 or TRBD2 (5 bases each). Germline CDR1 SQVTM, CDR2 ANQGSEA. CDR3 size: 16 residues. The V and J ends lost 8 bases and 0 bases respectively, with 17 bases between them. The CDR3: CSSPGGSDSGANVLTF. Here the CDR3 DNA reads TGCAGCAGCCCTGGGGGATCTGACTCTGGGGCCAACGTCCTGACTTTC. Full variable domain (remainder filled in from reference TRBV29-1 and TRBJ2-6): SAVISQKPSRDICQRGTSLTIQCQVDSQVTMMFWYRQQPGQSLTLIATANQGSEATYESGFVIDKFPISRPNLTFSTLTVSNMSPEDSSIYLCSSPGGSDSGANVLTFGAGSRLTVL.

J is TRBJ2-1 and V is TRBV4-3; a weak D match, TRBD1 (7 bases). CDR3 size: 17 residues. V lost 0 bases and J lost 1, with 13 bases in between. The germline CDR1 and CDR2 sequences are LGHNA and YSLEER. The CDR3 bases are TGCGCCAGCAGCCAAGACGGGGCAGGGGGGTCCTACAATGAGCAGTTCTTC. It codes for CASSQDGAGGSYNEQFF.

The rearrangement joins TRBV7-2 to TRBJ2-2; TRBD1 agrees at 10 bases. The CDR3 contains 15 residues. The V gene's germline CDR1 is SGHTA and CDR2 FQGNSA. Trimming at V came to 8 bases and at J to 6 bases, leaving 9 bases not matched to a gene. The CDR3 sequence: CASLATGGVAGELFF. In DNA, the CDR3 is TGTGCCAGCCTTGCGACAGGGGGCGTCGCCGGGGAGCTGTTTTTT. The variable domain in full, with the rest retrieved from reference TRBV7-2 and TRBJ2-2, is GAGVSQSPSNKVTEKGKDVELRCDPISGHTALYWYRQSLGQGLEFLIYFQGNSAPDKSGLPSDRFSAERTGGSVSTLTIQRTQQEDSAVYLCASLATGGVAGELFFGEGSRLTVL.

The chain links TRBV28 to TRBJ2-1, with a possible D match to TRBD2 (6 bases). Trimming removed 6 bases from V and 7 bases from J, with 13 bases in between. CDR3 length: 13 residues. The germline CDR1 and CDR2 sequences are MDHEN and SYDVKM. The CDR3 DNA follows: TGTGCCAGCAGCCCCTCAGGGAGGAATGAGCAGTTCTTC. It yields the protein CASSPSGRNEQFF.

CDR3 amino acids: CASSFHEADTQYF. The CDR3 region has the DNA TGCGCCAGCAGCTTCCACGAGGCAGATACGCAGTATTTT. The rearrangement uses TRBV5-1 and TRBJ2-3; D remains ambiguous. In germline, CDR1 is SGHRS, CDR2 YFSETQ. Between the trimmed V and J ends, which lost 2 bases and 4 bases, there was a span of 8 bases. The CDR3 consists of 13 residues.

This clone was counted a single time. The V gene is TRBV5-1, the J gene TRBJ2-7, with D possibly TRBD2 on 6 matching bases. Trimming left V 5 bases short and J 6 bases short, with 15 bases between. Germline CDR1 reads SGHRS; CDR2 reads YFSETQ. This CDR3 has 13 amino acids. CDR3 amino acids: CASRTGLESEQYF. CDR3 nucleotides: TGCGCCAGCAGAACGGGACTTGAATCCGAGCAGTACTTC.

The V and J genes are TRBV6-1 and TRBJ1-1; the D gene is possibly TRBD1 (6 bases). CDR3 length: 14 residues. In germline, CDR1 is MNHNS, CDR2 SASEGT. V lost 0 bases to trimming and J lost 10 bases, with 15 bases between them. CDR3 nucleotides: TGTGCCAGCAGTGAAGCGCTGTTTACGGGGGCAGCTTTCTTT. It encodes CASSEALFTGAAFF.

This rearrangement joins TRBV18 to TRBJ2-7; D is tentatively TRBD1 or TRBD2 (6 bases each). Looked up from germline, CDR1 is KGHSH and CDR2 is LQKENI. The CDR3 extends over 16 amino acids. The V and J ends lost 5 bases and 7 bases respectively, with 24 bases between them. The DNA of the CDR3 is TGTGCCAGCTCAACCACCGAAGGAGGGGCAAGGGGGGAGCAGTACTTC. The encoded protein is CASSTTEGGARGEQYF.

CDR3 in amino acids: CATRIGSSYNEQFF. The CDR3 DNA is TGTGCCACCAGGATCGGGAGCTCCTACAATGAGCAGTTCTTC. The rearrangement joins TRBV2 to TRBJ2-1; a weak D match, TRBD2 (6 bases). This CDR3 region has 14 residues. Germline CDR1 is SNHLY and CDR2 is FYNNEI. The V end lost 10 bases, the J end lost 0 bases, and 13 bases lay between the germline ends.

The chain couples TRBV7-9 to TRBJ2-5; D might be TRBD1 or TRBD2, each matching 5 bases. The CDR3 is 15 residues long. Germline V gives CDR1 SEHNR, CDR2 FQNEAQ (reference sequence). V dropped 5 bases and J dropped 5 bases, with 18 bases sitting between them. The CDR3 nucleotides read TGTGCCAGCAGCCCCGATGGGACGGCCCAGGAGACCCAGTACTTC. Residues: CASSPDGTAQETQYF.